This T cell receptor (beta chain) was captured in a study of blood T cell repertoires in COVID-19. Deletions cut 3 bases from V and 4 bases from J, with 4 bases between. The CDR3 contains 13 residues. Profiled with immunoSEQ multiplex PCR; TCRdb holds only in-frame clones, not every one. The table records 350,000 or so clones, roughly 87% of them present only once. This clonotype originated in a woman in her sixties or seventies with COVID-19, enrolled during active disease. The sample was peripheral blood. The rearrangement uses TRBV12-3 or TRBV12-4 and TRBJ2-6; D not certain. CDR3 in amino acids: CASSFSGANVLTF. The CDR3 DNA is TGTGCCAGCAGTTTCTCCGGGGCCAACGTCCTGACTTTC.